The rows below give T cell receptor beta chains drawn from one sample of a study of cytotoxic CD8 clonotypes in ibrutinib-treated CLL. Only in-frame clones appear in the TCRdb table, and some are missing; sequencing was by immunoSEQ multiplex PCR. The sample contains over 150,000 clones, more than 65% of which appear only once. The sample in question was PBMCs, obtained after 12 months of ibrutinib treatment. These receptors all come from a human donor with chronic lymphocytic leukemia. Both conserved end residues are part of each CDR3. The order of the fields is CDR3 length, V gene, J gene, clone size, CDR3 protein. Part of the rows lack a size; the others show once, few, many or a class for expanded clones.

cdr3_length: 12; v_call: TRBV2; j_call: TRBJ2-5; clone_size: NA; cdr3_aa: CASSRFQETQYF
cdr3_length: 17; v_call: TRBV4-1; j_call: TRBJ2-3; clone_size: NA; cdr3_aa: CASSPAKGGGPTDTQYF
cdr3_length: 10; v_call: TRBV29-1; j_call: TRBJ2-3; clone_size: NA; cdr3_aa: CSVTVDTQYF
cdr3_length: 15; v_call: TRBV21-1; j_call: TRBJ2-5; clone_size: NA; cdr3_aa: CASSGFSGRDETQYF
cdr3_length: 15; v_call: TRBV9; j_call: TRBJ2-3; clone_size: NA; cdr3_aa: CASSVDEGRGDTQYF
cdr3_length: 17; v_call: TRBV7-3; j_call: TRBJ2-3; clone_size: NA; cdr3_aa: CASSLAGGPSAQDTQYF
cdr3_length: 14; v_call: TRBV5-4; j_call: TRBJ1-1; clone_size: NA; cdr3_aa: CASSQYSGNTEAFF
cdr3_length: 18; v_call: TRBV27; j_call: TRBJ2-7; clone_size: NA; cdr3_aa: CASSPVLGGQGWGGEQYF
cdr3_length: 16; v_call: TRBV23-1; j_call: TRBJ1-6; clone_size: few; cdr3_aa: CASSQSEYFDNSPLHF
cdr3_length: 15; v_call: TRBV27; j_call: TRBJ2-5; clone_size: NA; cdr3_aa: CASSLFPSLQETQYF
cdr3_length: 16; v_call: TRBV19; j_call: TRBJ1-5; clone_size: NA; cdr3_aa: CASSMQGALGNQPQHF
cdr3_length: 14; v_call: TRBV6-6; j_call: TRBJ1-5; clone_size: NA; cdr3_aa: CATNKQGAGQPQHF
cdr3_length: 14; v_call: TRBV5-4; j_call: TRBJ1-2; clone_size: NA; cdr3_aa: CASSVPTVPYGYTF
cdr3_length: 14; v_call: TRBV6-5; j_call: TRBJ2-3; clone_size: NA; cdr3_aa: CASSSGGVTDTQYF
cdr3_length: 15; v_call: TRBV28; j_call: TRBJ1-5; clone_size: NA; cdr3_aa: CASRTDNFGYQPQHF
cdr3_length: 16; v_call: TRBV7-9; j_call: TRBJ1-1; clone_size: few; cdr3_aa: CASSLGTLTLNTEAFF
cdr3_length: 14; v_call: TRBV7-2; j_call: TRBJ2-5; clone_size: few; cdr3_aa: CASRSGTAQETQYF
cdr3_length: 17; v_call: TRBV7-2; j_call: TRBJ2-6; clone_size: NA; cdr3_aa: CASSLLGQTSGANVLTF
cdr3_length: 14; v_call: TRBV9; j_call: TRBJ2-1; clone_size: NA; cdr3_aa: CASSATARAGEQFF
cdr3_length: 16; v_call: TRBV7-9; j_call: TRBJ2-1; clone_size: NA; cdr3_aa: CASSLQGVFSSGEQFF
cdr3_length: 10; v_call: TRBV2; j_call: TRBJ2-1; clone_size: NA; cdr3_aa: CASGVSEQFF
cdr3_length: 14; v_call: TRBV7-9; j_call: TRBJ1-5; clone_size: few; cdr3_aa: CASSLTTQLLPQHF
cdr3_length: 18; v_call: TRBV6-1; j_call: TRBJ1-6; clone_size: NA; cdr3_aa: CASSESKAGSFLNSPLHF
cdr3_length: 15; v_call: TRBV28; j_call: TRBJ1-3; clone_size: NA; cdr3_aa: CASSFPGGTGNTIYF
cdr3_length: 14; v_call: TRBV6-5; j_call: TRBJ2-7; clone_size: NA; cdr3_aa: CASNPGLAVYEQYF
cdr3_length: 15; v_call: TRBV6-4; j_call: TRBJ2-3; clone_size: NA; cdr3_aa: CASSRLAGGEYTQYF
cdr3_length: 19; v_call: TRBV19; j_call: TRBJ2-3; clone_size: NA; cdr3_aa: CASSSRTGLALPSTDTQYF
cdr3_length: 14; v_call: TRBV4-1; j_call: TRBJ1-2; clone_size: NA; cdr3_aa: CASSDRGLNYGYTF
cdr3_length: 17; v_call: TRBV2; j_call: TRBJ2-7; clone_size: NA; cdr3_aa: CASSPISIRGGGYEQYF
cdr3_length: 13; v_call: TRBV30; j_call: TRBJ1-5; clone_size: NA; cdr3_aa: CAWSRQGPQPQHF
cdr3_length: 16; v_call: TRBV9; j_call: TRBJ2-2; clone_size: NA; cdr3_aa: CASSVVPGGNTGELFF
cdr3_length: 18; v_call: TRBV7-2; j_call: TRBJ2-2; clone_size: once; cdr3_aa: CASSLVLAGGPGTGELFF
cdr3_length: 14; v_call: TRBV10-3; j_call: TRBJ1-1; clone_size: NA; cdr3_aa: CAIRISDGNTEAFF
cdr3_length: 12; v_call: TRBV5-1; j_call: TRBJ1-2; clone_size: NA; cdr3_aa: CASRPENYGYTF
cdr3_length: 12; v_call: TRBV5-4; j_call: TRBJ1-2; clone_size: NA; cdr3_aa: CASSETGFGYTF
cdr3_length: 15; v_call: TRBV6-4; j_call: TRBJ2-1; clone_size: NA; cdr3_aa: CASSDEMGSYNEQFF
cdr3_length: 16; v_call: TRBV27; j_call: TRBJ1-5; clone_size: NA; cdr3_aa: CASSFKDRISNQPQHF
cdr3_length: 15; v_call: TRBV5-4; j_call: TRBJ1-6; clone_size: NA; cdr3_aa: CASSLSGTGGSPLHF
cdr3_length: 15; v_call: TRBV15; j_call: TRBJ2-7; clone_size: NA; cdr3_aa: CATSRDMERYYEQYF
cdr3_length: 15; v_call: TRBV6-1; j_call: TRBJ2-1; clone_size: few; cdr3_aa: CASRATLTGRPAQFF
cdr3_length: 15; v_call: TRBV6-5; j_call: TRBJ2-7; clone_size: NA; cdr3_aa: CASSYSRTSPYEQYF
cdr3_length: 16; v_call: TRBV4-1; j_call: TRBJ2-7; clone_size: few; cdr3_aa: CASSPEPDRVSHEQYF
cdr3_length: 14; v_call: TRBV28; j_call: TRBJ2-1; clone_size: NA; cdr3_aa: CASRKGLNYNEQFF
cdr3_length: 13; v_call: TRBV28; j_call: TRBJ2-1; clone_size: NA; cdr3_aa: CASSFTSHNEQFF
cdr3_length: 14; v_call: TRBV6-5; j_call: TRBJ2-3; clone_size: NA; cdr3_aa: CASSYRRGADTQYF
cdr3_length: 12; v_call: TRBV6-5; j_call: TRBJ1-5; clone_size: few; cdr3_aa: CASSYPSGPQHF
cdr3_length: 13; v_call: TRBV28; j_call: TRBJ2-1; clone_size: once; cdr3_aa: CASTSEVYNEQFF
cdr3_length: 12; v_call: TRBV2; j_call: TRBJ1-5; clone_size: NA; cdr3_aa: CASSDGARGQHF
cdr3_length: 15; v_call: TRBV10-3; j_call: TRBJ2-1; clone_size: NA; cdr3_aa: CAISESQGTYNEQFF
cdr3_length: 13; v_call: TRBV15; j_call: TRBJ1-1; clone_size: NA; cdr3_aa: CATSSAWDTEAFF
cdr3_length: 14; v_call: TRBV9; j_call: TRBJ1-2; clone_size: NA; cdr3_aa: CASSVRAGCRGYTF
cdr3_length: 13; v_call: TRBV11-1; j_call: TRBJ2-5; clone_size: once; cdr3_aa: CASSFSGKETQYF
cdr3_length: 13; v_call: TRBV6-5; j_call: TRBJ1-1; clone_size: NA; cdr3_aa: CASSSTPNTEAFF